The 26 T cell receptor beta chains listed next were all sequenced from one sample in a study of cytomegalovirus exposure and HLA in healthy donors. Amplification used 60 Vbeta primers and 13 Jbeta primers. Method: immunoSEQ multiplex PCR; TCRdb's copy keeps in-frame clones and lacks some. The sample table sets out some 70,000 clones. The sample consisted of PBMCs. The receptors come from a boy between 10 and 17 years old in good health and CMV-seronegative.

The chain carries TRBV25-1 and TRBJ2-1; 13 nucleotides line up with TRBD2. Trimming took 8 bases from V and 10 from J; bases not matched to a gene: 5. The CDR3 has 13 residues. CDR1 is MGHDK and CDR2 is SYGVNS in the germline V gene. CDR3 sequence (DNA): TGTGCCAGCGGACTAGCGGGGGTCGGGGAGCAGTTCTTC. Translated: CASGLAGVGEQFF.

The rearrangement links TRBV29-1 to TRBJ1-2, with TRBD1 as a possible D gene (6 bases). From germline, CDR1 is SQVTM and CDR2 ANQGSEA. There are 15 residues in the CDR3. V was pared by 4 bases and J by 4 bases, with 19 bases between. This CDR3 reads CSVAAGRDKIYGYTF. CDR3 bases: TGCAGCGTTGCAGCGGGACGGGACAAGATCTATGGCTACACCTTC.

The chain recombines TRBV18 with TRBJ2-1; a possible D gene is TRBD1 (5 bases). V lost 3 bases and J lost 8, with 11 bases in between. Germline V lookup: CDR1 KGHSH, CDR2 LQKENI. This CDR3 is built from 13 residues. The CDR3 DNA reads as TGTGCCAGCTCACCGCGTTCAGGGTATGAGCAGTTCTTC. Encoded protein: CASSPRSGYEQFF.

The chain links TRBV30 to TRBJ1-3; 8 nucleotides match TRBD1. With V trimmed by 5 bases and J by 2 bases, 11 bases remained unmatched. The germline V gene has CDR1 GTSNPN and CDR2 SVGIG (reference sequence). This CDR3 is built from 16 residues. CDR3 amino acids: CAWGLIDRGPGNTIYF. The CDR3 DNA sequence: TGTGCCTGGGGCCTGATCGACAGGGGACCTGGAAACACCATATATTTT.

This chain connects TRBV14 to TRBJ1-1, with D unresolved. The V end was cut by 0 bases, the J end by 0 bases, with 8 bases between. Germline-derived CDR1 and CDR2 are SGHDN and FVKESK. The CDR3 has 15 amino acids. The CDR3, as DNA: TGTGCCAGCAGCCAAGAACAGTACATGAACACTGAAGCTTTCTTT. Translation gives CASSQEQYMNTEAFF.

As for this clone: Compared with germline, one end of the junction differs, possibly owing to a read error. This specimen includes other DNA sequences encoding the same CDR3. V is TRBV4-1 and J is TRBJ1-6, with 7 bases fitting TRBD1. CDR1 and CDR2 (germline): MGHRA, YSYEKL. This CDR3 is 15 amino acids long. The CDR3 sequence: CASSQETGFISPLHF. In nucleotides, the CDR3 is TGCGCCAGCAGTCAAGAGACAGGGTTCATTTCACCCCTCCACTTT.

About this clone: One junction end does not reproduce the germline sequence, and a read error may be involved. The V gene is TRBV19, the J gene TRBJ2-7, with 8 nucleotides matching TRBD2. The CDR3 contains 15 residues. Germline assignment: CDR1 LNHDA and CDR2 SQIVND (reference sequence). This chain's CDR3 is CASSMEREFQRGQSF. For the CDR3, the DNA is TGTGCCAGTAGTATGGAGCGGGAGTTCCAGCGGGGCCAGTCCTTC.

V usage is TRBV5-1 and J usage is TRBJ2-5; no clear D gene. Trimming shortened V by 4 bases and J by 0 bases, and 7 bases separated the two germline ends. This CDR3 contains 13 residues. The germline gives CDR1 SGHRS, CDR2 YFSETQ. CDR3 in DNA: TGCGCCAGCAGCGACTTGTACCAAGAGACCCAGTACTTC. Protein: CASSDLYQETQYF.

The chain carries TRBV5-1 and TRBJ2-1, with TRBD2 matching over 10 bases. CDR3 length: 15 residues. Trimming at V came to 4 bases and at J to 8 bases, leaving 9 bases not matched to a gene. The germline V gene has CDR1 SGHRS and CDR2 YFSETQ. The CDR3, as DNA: TGCGCCAGCAGCACCGGGACTAGCGAGATATATGAGCAGTTCTTC. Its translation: CASSTGTSEIYEQFF.

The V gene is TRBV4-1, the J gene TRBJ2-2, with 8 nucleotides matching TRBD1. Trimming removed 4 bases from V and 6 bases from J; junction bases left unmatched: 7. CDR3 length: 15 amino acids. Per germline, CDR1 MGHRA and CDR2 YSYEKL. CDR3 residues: CASSLIRTGSGELFF. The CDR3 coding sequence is TGCGCCAGCAGCCTAATACGGACAGGGTCCGGGGAGCTGTTTTTT.

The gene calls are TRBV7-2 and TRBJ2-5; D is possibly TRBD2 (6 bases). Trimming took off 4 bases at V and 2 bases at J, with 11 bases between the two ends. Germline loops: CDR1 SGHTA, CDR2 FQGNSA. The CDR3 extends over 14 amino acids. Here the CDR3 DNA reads TGTGCCAGCAGCTCCCTAGCGACTCAAGAGACCCAGTACTTC. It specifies CASSSLATQETQYF.

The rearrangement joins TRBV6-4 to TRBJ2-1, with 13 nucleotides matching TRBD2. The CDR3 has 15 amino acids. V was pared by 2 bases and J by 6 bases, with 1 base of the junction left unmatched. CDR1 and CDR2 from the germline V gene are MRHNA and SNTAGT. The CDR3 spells CASSDTSGGANEQFF. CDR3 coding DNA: TGTGCCAGCAGTGACACTAGCGGGGGGGCCAATGAGCAGTTCTTC.

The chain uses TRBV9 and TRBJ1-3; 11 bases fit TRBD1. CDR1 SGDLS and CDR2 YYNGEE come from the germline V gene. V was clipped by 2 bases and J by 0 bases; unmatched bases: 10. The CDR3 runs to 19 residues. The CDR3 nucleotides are TGTGCCAGCAGCGTGGGCCCGGACAGGGGGCAAGTCTCTGGAAACACCATATATTTT. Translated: CASSVGPDRGQVSGNTIYF. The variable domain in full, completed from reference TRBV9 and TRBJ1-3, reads DSGVTQTPKHLITATGQRVTLRCSPRSGDLSVYWYQQSLDQGLQFLIQYYNGEERAKGNILERFSAQQFPDLHSELNLSSLELGDSALYFCASSVGPDRGQVSGNTIYFGEGSWLTVV.

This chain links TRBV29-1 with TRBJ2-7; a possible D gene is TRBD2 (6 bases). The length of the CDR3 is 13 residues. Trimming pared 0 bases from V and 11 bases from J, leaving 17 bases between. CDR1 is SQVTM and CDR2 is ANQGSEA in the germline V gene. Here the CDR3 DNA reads TGCAGCGTTGAAGATGGAGGGACTGGGGAGGAGTACTTC. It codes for CSVEDGGTGEEYF.

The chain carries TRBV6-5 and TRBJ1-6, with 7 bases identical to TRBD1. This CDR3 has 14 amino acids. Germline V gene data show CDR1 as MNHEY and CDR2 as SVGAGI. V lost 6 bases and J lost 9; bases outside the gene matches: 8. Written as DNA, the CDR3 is TGTGCCAGCAGCCGTGACAGGGTTAGTTCACCCCTCCACTTT. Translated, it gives CASSRDRVSSPLHF.

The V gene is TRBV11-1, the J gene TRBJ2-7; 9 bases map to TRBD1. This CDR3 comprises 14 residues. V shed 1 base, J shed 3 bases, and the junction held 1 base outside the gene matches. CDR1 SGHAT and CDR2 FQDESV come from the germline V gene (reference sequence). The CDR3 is CASSLETGGYEQYF. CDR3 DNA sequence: TGTGCCAGCAGCTTAGAGACAGGGGGCTACGAGCAGTACTTC. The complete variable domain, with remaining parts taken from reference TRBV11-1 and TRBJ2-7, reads EAEVAQSPRYKITEKSQAVAFWCDPISGHATLYWYRQILGQGPELLVQFQDESVVDDSQLPKDRFSAERLKGVDSTLKIQPAELGDSAMYLCASSLETGGYEQYFGPGTRLTVT.

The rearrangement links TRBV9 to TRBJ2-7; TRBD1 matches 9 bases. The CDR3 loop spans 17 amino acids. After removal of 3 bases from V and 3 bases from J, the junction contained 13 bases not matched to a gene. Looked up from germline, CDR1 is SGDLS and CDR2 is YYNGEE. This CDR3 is CASSGHPDGQGFYEQYF. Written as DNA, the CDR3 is TGTGCCAGCAGCGGTCACCCGGACGGACAGGGGTTCTACGAGCAGTACTTC.

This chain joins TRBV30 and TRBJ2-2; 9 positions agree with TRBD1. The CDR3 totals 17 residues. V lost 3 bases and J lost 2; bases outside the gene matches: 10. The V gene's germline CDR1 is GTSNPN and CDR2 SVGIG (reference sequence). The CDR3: CAWRYGGQGINTGELFF. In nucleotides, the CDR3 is TGTGCCTGGAGATACGGGGGACAGGGTATTAACACCGGGGAGCTGTTTTTT.

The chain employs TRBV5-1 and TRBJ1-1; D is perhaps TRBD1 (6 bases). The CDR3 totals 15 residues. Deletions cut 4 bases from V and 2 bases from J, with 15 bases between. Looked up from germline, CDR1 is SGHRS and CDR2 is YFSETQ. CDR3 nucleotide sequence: TGCGCCAGCAGCCAAAAAACAGGGACCAACACTGAAGCTTTCTTT. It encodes CASSQKTGTNTEAFF.

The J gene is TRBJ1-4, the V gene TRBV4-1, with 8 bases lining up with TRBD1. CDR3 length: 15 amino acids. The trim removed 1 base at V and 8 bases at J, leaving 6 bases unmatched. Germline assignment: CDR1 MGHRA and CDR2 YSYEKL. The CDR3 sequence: CASSQVQGAGEKLFF. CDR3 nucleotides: TGCGCCAGCAGCCAAGTCCAGGGGGCGGGCGAAAAACTGTTTTTT.

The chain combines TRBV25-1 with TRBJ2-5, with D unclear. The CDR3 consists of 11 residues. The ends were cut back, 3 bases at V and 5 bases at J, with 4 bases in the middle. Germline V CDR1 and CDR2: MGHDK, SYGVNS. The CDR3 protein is CASSDSETQYF. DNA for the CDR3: TGTGCCAGCAGTGATAGTGAGACCCAGTACTTC.

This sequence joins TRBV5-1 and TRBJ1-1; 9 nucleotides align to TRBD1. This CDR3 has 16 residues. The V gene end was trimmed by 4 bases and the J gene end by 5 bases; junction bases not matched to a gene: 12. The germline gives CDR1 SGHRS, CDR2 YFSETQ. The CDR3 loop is CASSAYRGPDGTEAFF. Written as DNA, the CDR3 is TGCGCCAGCAGCGCCTACAGGGGGCCAGACGGGACTGAAGCTTTCTTT.

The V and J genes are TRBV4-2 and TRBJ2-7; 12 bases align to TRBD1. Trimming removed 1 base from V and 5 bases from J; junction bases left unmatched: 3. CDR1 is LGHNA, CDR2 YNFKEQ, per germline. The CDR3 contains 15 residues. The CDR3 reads CASSQVGQGADEQYF. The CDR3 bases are TGTGCCAGCAGCCAAGTGGGACAGGGGGCCGACGAGCAGTACTTC.

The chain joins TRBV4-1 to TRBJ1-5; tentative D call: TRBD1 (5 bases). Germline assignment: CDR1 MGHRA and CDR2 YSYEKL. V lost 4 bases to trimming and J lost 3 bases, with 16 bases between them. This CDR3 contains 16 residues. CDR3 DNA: TGCGCCAGCAGCCCCGCCGCCAGGGCAGACAATCAGCCCCAGCATTTT. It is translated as CASSPAARADNQPQHF.

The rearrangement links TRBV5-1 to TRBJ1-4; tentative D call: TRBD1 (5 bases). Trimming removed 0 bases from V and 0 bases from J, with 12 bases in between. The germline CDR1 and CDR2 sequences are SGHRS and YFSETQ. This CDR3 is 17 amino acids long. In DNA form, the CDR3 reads TGCGCCAGCAGCTTGGGGGCGGGACCTGCAACTAATGAAAAACTGTTTTTT. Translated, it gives CASSLGAGPATNEKLFF.

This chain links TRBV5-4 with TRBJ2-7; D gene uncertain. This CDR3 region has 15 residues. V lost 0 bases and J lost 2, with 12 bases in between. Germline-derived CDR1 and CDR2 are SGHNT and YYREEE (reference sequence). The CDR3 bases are TGTGCCAGCAGCTTGGGGGCGTTAACGACCTACGAGCAGTACTTC. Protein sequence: CASSLGALTTYEQYF.